This T cell receptor beta chain was captured in a study of post-analysis software for immune sequencing data. Broader study findings: Four to six TRBV segments were significantly more frequent in patients than in controls. TRBV5-6, TRBV5-1 and TRBV20-1 were among these segments. F measure grouped same-batch samples tightly together. The normalized Chao1 diversity of multiple sclerosis patients was significantly lower than that of controls.

V shed 3 bases and J shed 14 bases, with 11 bases lying between them. The CDR3 has 12 amino acids. This clonotype was observed a few times. Its antigen is as yet unknown. TCR beta libraries were prepared from cDNA with unique molecular identifiers. Starting from around 0.96 to 9.9 million T cells, the study yielded 500,000 or so cDNA molecules. TCRdb re-analysed the PCR reads in MiXCR, keeping a single row per CDR3 protein. This table holds around 160,000 distinct CDR3 sequences, 35% to 40% found once. The TCR comes from a girl aged 10 to 17 with multiple sclerosis. The sample here was blood, taken after autologous hematopoietic stem cell transplantation. This rearrangement joins TRBV12-3 or TRBV12-4 to TRBJ1-6; D not certain. The CDR3: CASSFGERTLHF. As DNA, the CDR3 is TGTGCCAGCAGTTTCGGAGAAAGGACCCTCCACTTT.